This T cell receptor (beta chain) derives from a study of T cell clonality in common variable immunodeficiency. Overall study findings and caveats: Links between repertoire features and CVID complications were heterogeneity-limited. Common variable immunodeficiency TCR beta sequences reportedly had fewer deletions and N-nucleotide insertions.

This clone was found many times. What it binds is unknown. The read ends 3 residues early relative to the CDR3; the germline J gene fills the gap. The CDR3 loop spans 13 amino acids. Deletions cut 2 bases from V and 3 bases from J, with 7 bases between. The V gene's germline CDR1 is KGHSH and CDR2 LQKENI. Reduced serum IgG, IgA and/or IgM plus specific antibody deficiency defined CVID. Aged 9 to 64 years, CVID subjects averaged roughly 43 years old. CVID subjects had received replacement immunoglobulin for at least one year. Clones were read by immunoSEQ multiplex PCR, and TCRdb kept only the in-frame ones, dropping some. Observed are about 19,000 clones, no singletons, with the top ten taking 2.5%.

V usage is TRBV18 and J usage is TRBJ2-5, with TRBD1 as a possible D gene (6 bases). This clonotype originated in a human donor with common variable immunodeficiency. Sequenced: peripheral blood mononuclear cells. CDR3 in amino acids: CASSPRQEETQYF. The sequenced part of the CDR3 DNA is TGTGCCAGCTCACCAAGACAGGAAGAGACC.